This TCR beta chain was recorded in a study of control samples from healthy donors and cancer patients. Sequencing used immunoSEQ multiplex PCR; TCRdb keeps in-frame clones, though not all of them. The data hold 90,000 to 110,000 clones, with 83% observed a single time. Sequencing used blood. The clonotype was recovered from a woman aged 45 to 65 in good health.

The DNA for the CDR3 is TGTGCCAGCAGCCAAGAGTACGGGCGGGGAGCAACTAATGAAAAACTGTTTTTT. It translates to CASSQEYGRGATNEKLFF. The rearrangement uses TRBV4-2 and TRBJ1-4; no definite D call. The length of the CDR3 is 18 residues. Germline CDR1 is LGHNA and CDR2 is YNFKEQ. Trimming removed 0 bases from V and 0 bases from J, with 14 bases in between.